The following is a T cell receptor (beta chain) sequence with its context. This clone is a singleton in its sample. Its recognized antigen is unknown. There are no base qualities to consult, and no much larger clone falls within one base. Using the deep immunoSEQ assay, TCR CDR3 regions were amplified from genomic DNA by multiplex PCR. Extracted genomic DNA from each cell subset was spread evenly across all wells of several immunoSEQ 96-well plates, with each plate serving as a replicate. For unsorted PBMC, approximately 290 ng of genomic DNA, equivalent to about 32,000 T cell genomes, went into each replicate PCR. Genomic DNA from unsorted PBMC was sequenced over ten immunoSEQ deep assay plates. Purified libraries were measured with a Qubit 3.0 fluorometer, size-checked on a Bioanalyzer 2100, and measured again with the KAPA Library Quantification kit. Each immunoSEQ 96-well plate was sequenced on its own single-read 150-cycle Illumina NextSeq 550 flow cell. Concerning the study's data processing: Because the immunoSEQ output held only junctional sequences and lacked quality scores, the filtering could not match the filtering applied to full-length reads. To assign V/J genes and CDR3, sequences were annotated using PyIR, a Python wrapper for IgBLAST v1.9, with IMGT germline references. Reads with weak V/J assignments (E-value above 1e-6), missing CDR3, stop codons, out-of-frame junctions, or ambiguous translated residues were removed. A V3J clonotype was defined by an identical inferred V gene, J gene, and CDR3 amino acid sequence. The percentage overlap between two repertoires was calculated by dividing the number of shared unique clonotypes by the size of the smaller repertoire. Three approaches were used to assess repertoire richness: RTK rarefaction, the Chao1 estimator, and Recon v2.1 estimates of unobserved clonotypes. The clones in this table, taken by TCRdb from immuneACCESS, are in-frame only. Not every clone is retained; where verified, under half of the shortfall comes from an unresolved V gene, and the cause of the rest is unknown. Clone size and V and J calls were adopted from that table, with D and trimming inferred from the DNA. This sample gives roughly 480,000 clones in total; 79% of them show up just once. The ten most abundant clones make up approximately 12% of the sample.

Healthy HIV-negative adults with no recently reported acute infections or vaccinations were included as donors. Only Caucasian adults living in Nashville, Tennessee, USA were represented among the donors. For unsorted samples, about 90 million PBMCs were counted, and genomic DNA was extracted using the QIAamp DNA Blood Mini kit. After blood collection by leukapheresis, PBMCs were isolated using Ficoll-Histopaque density gradient centrifugation and then cryopreserved in the vapor phase of liquid nitrogen. This sample stems from a study of shared clonotypes between healthy human individuals (dated by TCRdb to 2018 to 2020). In the study overall: The cohort included a few men and a couple of women between 18 and 49 years of age. Per donor, leukapheresis produced somewhere between about 0.9 and 9.5 billion PBMCs. Blood TCR repertoires of a handful of healthy adults were deeply sequenced to estimate repertoire size and the extent of clonotype sharing between individuals. Libraries were prepared and TCR repertoires were sequenced by different laboratories using diverse techniques, in order to increase sequencing depth and limit assay-specific biases. Here is what the overall study found, with its caveats: Sampling was restricted to blood, and TCR repertoires in tissues likely differ from the TCR repertoires found in blood. Because the study included a small number of donors, the genetic and exposure-history diversity represented was limited. Pairwise subsampling indicated that sequencing depth was expected to affect the degree of clonotype sharing among donors.

This sequence originates from a woman aged 40 to 50 in good health. Some clones in this sample may be carry-over from other donors' samples. Sequencing used PBMCs.

The sequence in DNA is TGTGCCAGCAGTGCCTTTCCGACAGGGACGGGCTACACCTTC. The encoded protein is CASSAFPTGTGYTF. Here the chain combines TRBV28 and TRBJ1-2, and 7 bases in between align with TRBD1. CDR1 and CDR2 are read off the germline V gene as MDHEN and SYDVKM. From cysteine to phenylalanine, the CDR3 is 14 amino acids long. The read is trimmed to its CDR3 DNA, 42 bases read in frame from base 1. Trimming accounts for 5 bases at V and 8 bases at J, while the number of junction bases matched to no gene is 11.